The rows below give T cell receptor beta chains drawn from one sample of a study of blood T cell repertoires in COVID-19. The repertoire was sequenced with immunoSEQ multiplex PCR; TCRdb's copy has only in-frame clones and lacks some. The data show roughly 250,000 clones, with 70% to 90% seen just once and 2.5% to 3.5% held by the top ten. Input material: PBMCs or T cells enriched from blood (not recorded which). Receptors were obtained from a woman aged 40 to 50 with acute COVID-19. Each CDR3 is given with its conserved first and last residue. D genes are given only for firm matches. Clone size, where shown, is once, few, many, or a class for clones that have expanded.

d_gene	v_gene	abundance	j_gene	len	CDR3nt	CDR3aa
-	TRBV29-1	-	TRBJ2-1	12	TGCAGCGTTGTAGTCTCCTACAATGAGCAGTTCTTC	CSVVVSYNEQFF
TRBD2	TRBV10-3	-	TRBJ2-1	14	TGTGCCATCAGCCTAGCGGGAGTTGGTAATGAGCAGTTCTTC	CAISLAGVGNEQFF
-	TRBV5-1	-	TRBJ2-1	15	TGCGCCAGCAGCTTGGGAGTAAGCTCCTACAATGAGCAGTTCTTC	CASSLGVSSYNEQFF
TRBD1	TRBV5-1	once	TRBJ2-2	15	TGCGCCAGCAGCACGGGACAGGCGAACACCGGGGAGCTGTTTTTT	CASSTGQANTGELFF
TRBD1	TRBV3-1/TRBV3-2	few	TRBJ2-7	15	TGTGCCAGCAGCCATTTTTCGACAGGGGGTAACGAGCAGTACTTC	CASSHFSTGGNEQYF
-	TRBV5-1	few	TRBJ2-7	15	TGCGCCAGCAGCCCGTTGACAGGAGGAGACTACGAGCAGTACTTC	CASSPLTGGDYEQYF
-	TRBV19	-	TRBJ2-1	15	TGTGCCAGTAGTACCCGACACACAGCCTACAATGAGCAGTTCTTC	CASSTRHTAYNEQFF
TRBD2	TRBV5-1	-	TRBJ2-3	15	TGCGCCAGCAGCAGAGTAGCGGGAGATCCAGATACGCAGTATTTT	CASSRVAGDPDTQYF
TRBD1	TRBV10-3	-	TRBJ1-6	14	TGTGCCATCAGGGGGGACAGGGACAATTCACCCCTCCACTTT	CAIRGDRDNSPLHF
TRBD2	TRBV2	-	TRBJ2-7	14	TGCGCCAGCAGGGGGACTAGCGGGAGCCACGAGCAGTACTTC	CASRGTSGSHEQYF
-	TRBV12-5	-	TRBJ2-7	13	TGTGCTAGTGGTTTGGCCTCAGCGTACGAGCAGTACTTC	CASGLASAYEQYF
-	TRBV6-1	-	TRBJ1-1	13	TGTGCCAGCAGTGAATTGGGGGGCACTGAAGCTTTCTTT	CASSELGGTEAFF
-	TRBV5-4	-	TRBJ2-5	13	TGTGCCAGCAGTTTGCAAAGCAAAGAGACCCAGTACTTC	CASSLQSKETQYF
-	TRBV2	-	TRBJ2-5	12	TGTGCCAGCGGGGGGACGGTGGAGACCCAGTACTTC	CASGGTVETQYF
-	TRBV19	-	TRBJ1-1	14	TGTGCCAGTACCCCTCCCCCGGGTAACACTGAAGCTTTCTTT	CASTPPPGNTEAFF
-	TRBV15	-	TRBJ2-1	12	TGTGCCACCAGCAGAGATCAGGCAGAGCAGTTCTTC	CATSRDQAEQFF
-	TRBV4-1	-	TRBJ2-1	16	TGCGCCAGCAGCCAAGTTTCCAGGGTCTCCGACAATGAGCAGTTCTTC	CASSQVSRVSDNEQFF
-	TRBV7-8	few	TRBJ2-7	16	TGTGCCAGCAGCCCCGGTTCAGGGGGGTTAATCCACGAGCAGTACTTC	CASSPGSGGLIHEQYF
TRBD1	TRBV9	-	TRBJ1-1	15	TGTGCCAGCAGCCCCCAAGGACAGGGTTACACTGAAGCTTTCTTT	CASSPQGQGYTEAFF
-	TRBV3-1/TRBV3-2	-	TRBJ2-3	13	TGTGCCAGCAGGCGAGCAGGTGCAGATACGCAGTATTTT	CASRRAGADTQYF
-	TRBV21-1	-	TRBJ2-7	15	TGTGCCAGCAGCCACCAGAAGGGGGGGTCCTACGAGCAGTACTTC	CASSHQKGGSYEQYF
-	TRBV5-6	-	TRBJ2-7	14	TGTGCCAGCAGCTCCAGCGAGTATAACTACGAGCAGTACTTC	CASSSSEYNYEQYF
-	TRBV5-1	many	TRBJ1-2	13	TGCGCCAGCAGCGGGAGGGTTAACTATGGCTACACCTTC	CASSGRVNYGYTF
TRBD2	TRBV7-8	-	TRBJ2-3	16	TGTGCCAGCCGAGACAGCCGGGAGGGCCTCACAGATACGCAGTATTTT	CASRDSREGLTDTQYF
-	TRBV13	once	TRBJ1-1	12	TGTGCCAGCAGCTTTAAGAACACTGAAGCTTTCTTT	CASSFKNTEAFF
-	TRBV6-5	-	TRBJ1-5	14	TGTGCCAGCAGTTACTCGCCAGGGGATCAGCCCCAGCATTTT	CASSYSPGDQPQHF
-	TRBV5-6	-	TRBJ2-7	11	TGTGCCAGCAGCTTGCGGTACGAGCAGTACTTC	CASSLRYEQYF